These T cell receptor beta chains were read from a single sample in a study of shared clonotypes between healthy human individuals. Repertoires were generated with immunoSEQ multiplex PCR, while TCRdb's copy carries only in-frame clones and drops some. The repertoire holds over 1.5 million clones, roughly 98% seen once, with less than 0.55% in the top ten. Sequencing was done on a sample of naive CD4+ T cells sorted from blood. The receptors come from a man between 25 and 39 years old in good health. CDR3s include the opening cysteine and the closing phenylalanine or tryptophan. The D gene is left open where the match is weak. Size is omitted from some rows. Given values are once, few, many or a class for expanded clones.

D gene	V gene	J gene	clone size	CDR3 DNA	CDR3 protein
-	TRBV30	TRBJ2-7	once	TGTGCCTGTTTGCGGGGTTCACACGAGCAGTACTTC	CACLRGSHEQYF
TRBD1	TRBV6-5	TRBJ2-5	-	TGTGCCAGCAGTCCCGACGGCAGGGGGCGAGAGACCCAGTACTTC	CASSPDGRGRETQYF
TRBD2	TRBV9	TRBJ2-1	-	TGTGCCAGCAGCGTCGGACTAGGATACAATGAGCAGTTCTTC	CASSVGLGYNEQFF
-	TRBV19	TRBJ2-7	-	TGTGCCAGTAGTATCCAGGGGGGAACCGGGGAGCAGTACTTC	CASSIQGGTGEQYF
-	TRBV2	TRBJ2-2	once	TGTGCCAGCAGTGGGTCTAGACCGAACACCGGGGAGCTGTTTTTT	CASSGSRPNTGELFF
-	TRBV7-7	TRBJ2-1	-	TGTGCTAGCACTCCTGAGCAGTTCTTC	CASTPEQFF
-	TRBV7-2	TRBJ2-7	-	TGTGCCAGCAGGTCGGAGTCCTACGAGCAGTACTTC	CASRSESYEQYF
-	TRBV4-3	TRBJ1-2	-	TGCGCCAGCAGCCAAGTATTGGACCCCGATCGGGGCTACACCTTC	CASSQVLDPDRGYTF
TRBD2	TRBV7-2	TRBJ2-2	-	TGTGCCAGCACCGTTAGCGGGAGAACAAACACCGGGGAGCTGTTTTTT	CASTVSGRTNTGELFF
-	TRBV4-3	TRBJ2-4	-	TGCGCCAGCAGCCAAGAAGCGTACCTGGAAAACATTCAGTACTTC	CASSQEAYLENIQYF
-	TRBV29-1	TRBJ2-3	-	TGCAGCGTGAGGGGAATTAGCACAGATACGCAGTATTTT	CSVRGISTDTQYF
-	TRBV5-4	TRBJ1-4	once	TGTGCCAGCAGCTTGGGGCGGAATAATGAAAAACTGTTTTTT	CASSLGRNNEKLFF
-	TRBV28	TRBJ2-7	once	TGTGCCAGCAGTTTAAGGACTACCCCCTCCTACGAGCAGTACTTC	CASSLRTTPSYEQYF
-	TRBV7-6	TRBJ2-6	-	TGTGCCAGCAGCTTAAGTGGGCAGGACACTGGGGCCAACGTCCTGACTTTC	CASSLSGQDTGANVLTF
-	TRBV5-1	TRBJ2-3	-	TGCGCCAGCATCCACCGGGACTCTAGCACAGATACGCAGTATTTT	CASIHRDSSTDTQYF
-	TRBV2	TRBJ1-4	-	TGTGCCAGCAGGGGGGGTGCAACTAATGAAAAACTGTTTTTT	CASRGGATNEKLFF
TRBD2	TRBV11-2	TRBJ2-4	-	TGTGCCAGCAGCTTAATGACTAGCGGGCCATACTTC	CASSLMTSGPYF
TRBD1	TRBV6-6	TRBJ1-1	-	TGTGCCAGCAATCAGGGGGTTCGGTACACTGAAGCTTTCTTT	CASNQGVRYTEAFF
TRBD2	TRBV6-5	TRBJ2-7	-	TGTGCCAGCAGCCTTGGACTAGTTTCTCGGGAGCAGTACTTC	CASSLGLVSREQYF
-	TRBV29-1	TRBJ1-2	-	TGCAGCGTTTTCGACAGCTATGGCTACACCTTC	CSVFDSYGYTF
-	TRBV5-1	TRBJ2-2	-	TGCGCCAGCAGCTTGGCGGCAGGGGAAACCGGGGAGCTGTTTTTT	CASSLAAGETGELFF
-	TRBV28	TRBJ1-1	-	TGTGCCAGCAGTGGTTTGAACACTGAAGCTTTCTTT	CASSGLNTEAFF
TRBD2	TRBV10-1	TRBJ2-3	-	TGCGCCAGCAGTGACCCGGGAGCGGGAGAGGGCTCAGATACGCAGTATTTT	CASSDPGAGEGSDTQYF
-	TRBV25-1	TRBJ2-6	-	TGTGCCAGCAGTCCACTCCTACGGTTCTCTGGGGCCAACGTCCTGACTTTC	CASSPLLRFSGANVLTF
-	TRBV7-3	TRBJ2-1	-	TGTGCCAGCAACCTACAGGGTTCGTCCTACAATGAGCAGTTCTTC	CASNLQGSSYNEQFF
-	TRBV9	TRBJ2-2	once	TGTGCCAGCAGCGCACGACGACGGTTGAACACCGGGGAGCTGTTTTTT	CASSARRRLNTGELFF
-	TRBV6-1	TRBJ2-3	-	TGTGCCAGCAGTGCTCTAGCGATGGGCACAGATACGCAGTATTTT	CASSALAMGTDTQYF